A single sample gave rise to the 19 T cell receptor beta chains below, sequenced in a study of T cells expressing NK-cell markers. TCRdb reprocessed the 5' RACE reads and keeps a single row for each CDR3 protein, giving no DNA. The table lists hundreds of thousands of distinct CDR3 sequences, with 7.3% in the top ten. The sample taken for sequencing was blood T cells: a sorted CD56 or NKG2C T cell subset, CD4+ or CD8+ T cells, or bulk PBMC T cells (not recorded which). The origin of the receptors is a woman aged 18 to 69 in good health.

The rearrangement links TRBV6-5 to TRBJ2-1; TCRdb's D gene call, TRBD2, goes unchecked for lack of DNA. The CDR3 is 15 residues long. CDR1 MNHEY and CDR2 SVGAGI come from the germline V gene. CDR3 in amino acids: CASSSAGLSYNEQFF.

The rearrangement joins TRBV11-2 to TRBJ2-7; TCRdb selects TRBD2, and the lack of DNA leaves this call unchecked. Germline lookup yields CDR1 SGHAT and CDR2 FQNNGV. The CDR3 spans 18 residues. The CDR3 sequence: CASSSGELLKGLSYEQYF.

The rearrangement links TRBV6-1 to TRBJ2-1; the TRBD1 assignment by TCRdb is unverifiable without DNA. Germline values: CDR1 MNHNS, CDR2 SASEGT. The CDR3 is made up of 15 amino acids. CDR3 loop: CASHRGRPNYNEQFF.

This chain links TRBV14 with TRBJ1-1; no DNA is available, so the TRBD1 call from TCRdb remains unchecked. The CDR3 contains 16 residues. Germline V gene sequence: CDR1 SGHDN, CDR2 FVKESK. The chain's CDR3 is CASSTRQGAKNTEAFF. The whole variable domain, filled in from reference TRBV14 and TRBJ1-1, reads EAGVTQFPSHSVIEKGQTVTLRCDPISGHDNLYWYRRVMGKEIKFLLHFVKESKQDESGMPNNRFLAERTGGTYSTLKVQPAELEDSGVYFCASSTRQGAKNTEAFFGQGTRLTVV.

The chain is built from TRBV9 and TRBJ2-6. The CDR3 covers 13 residues. CDR1 is SGDLS and CDR2 is YYNGEE in the germline V gene. The CDR3 sequence is CASRLSGANVLTF.

The V call is TRBV29-1, the J call TRBJ2-1; TCRdb proposes TRBD2, but this gene call is untestable without DNA. This CDR3 has 14 amino acids. CDR1 and CDR2 (germline): SQVTM, ANQGSEA. The CDR3 protein is CSVEGTSGDNEQFF.

CDR3 sequence reads: CSWGHQETQYF. The V call is TRBV20-1, the J call TRBJ2-5; the TCRdb call, TRBD1, lacks DNA for checking. Germline loops: CDR1 DFQATT, CDR2 SNEGSKA (reference sequence). This CDR3 region has 11 residues.

The rearrangement joins TRBV9 to TRBJ1-6. Germline CDR1 reads SGDLS; CDR2 reads YYNGEE. The CDR3 loop spans 12 amino acids. CDR3 amino acids: CASSVLNSPLHF. Complete variable domain (other parts from reference TRBV9 and TRBJ1-6): DSGVTQTPKHLITATGQRVTLRCSPRSGDLSVYWYQQSLDQGLQFLIQYYNGEERAKGNILERFSAQQFPDLHSELNLSSLELGDSALYFCASSVLNSPLHFGNGTRLTVT.

The rearrangement links TRBV28 to TRBJ2-1. The CDR3 length is 14 residues. Germline CDR1 and CDR2: MDHEN and SYDVKM. The CDR3 spells CASSISGDANEQFF.

V usage is TRBV6-5 and J usage is TRBJ2-3; the D call from TCRdb, TRBD1, cannot be confirmed without DNA. The length of the CDR3 is 17 residues. Germline V gene lookup returns CDR1 MNHEY and CDR2 SVGAGI. The CDR3 loop is CASSRGQTSGVTDTQYF.

This rearrangement joins TRBV12-3 or TRBV12-4 to TRBJ1-1. This CDR3 is 14 amino acids long. The chain's CDR3 is CASSTQGMNTEAFF.

V and J are TRBV9 and TRBJ2-5. CDR1 and CDR2 from the germline V gene are SGDLS and YYNGEE. The CDR3 spans 14 residues. The CDR3 here is CASSVPGFQETQYF.

The CDR3 reads CASSLTSGSWEQYF. The chain has TRBV7-9 and TRBJ2-7; TCRdb returns TRBD2, unconfirmable since there is no DNA. This CDR3 region has 14 residues. CDR1 and CDR2 (germline): SEHNR, FQNEAQ (reference sequence).

The V gene is TRBV7-2, the J gene TRBJ1-5; the TCRdb D gene call, TRBD1, has no DNA to confirm it. Germline CDR1 and CDR2: SGHTA and FQGNSA. The CDR3 is 14 amino acids. CDR3 amino acids: CASSFGQRVGPQHF.

The rearrangement links TRBV5-6 to TRBJ2-1. Per the germline V gene, CDR1 is SGHDT and CDR2 is YYEEEE. This CDR3 region has 12 residues. The CDR3 sequence: CASSLSLGEQFF.

The V call is TRBV18, the J call TRBJ2-3. CDR1 is KGHSH, CDR2 LQKENI, per germline. This CDR3 is built from 13 residues. CDR3: CASSPMRTDTQYF.

The chain carries TRBV9 and TRBJ2-3; TCRdb designates TRBD2, a call that cannot be tested without DNA. The CDR3 sequence is 16 residues long. CDR1 SGDLS and CDR2 YYNGEE come from the germline V gene. CDR3 sequence: CASSVGPLALAGTQYF. The whole variable domain, remainder taken from reference TRBV9 and TRBJ2-3, is DSGVTQTPKHLITATGQRVTLRCSPRSGDLSVYWYQQSLDQGLQFLIQYYNGEERAKGNILERFSAQQFPDLHSELNLSSLELGDSALYFCASSVGPLALAGTQYFGPGTRLTVL.

The chain uses TRBV6-5 and TRBJ2-3. The germline CDR1 and CDR2 sequences are MNHEY and SVGAGI. The CDR3 is 14 residues long. The CDR3: CASSYDDATDTQYF.

The chain combines TRBV19 with TRBJ2-1; no DNA is available, so the TRBD1 call from TCRdb remains unchecked. Germline V CDR1 and CDR2: LNHDA, SQIVND (reference sequence). There are 15 residues in the CDR3. The CDR3 loop reads CASKGAGGPHNEQFF.